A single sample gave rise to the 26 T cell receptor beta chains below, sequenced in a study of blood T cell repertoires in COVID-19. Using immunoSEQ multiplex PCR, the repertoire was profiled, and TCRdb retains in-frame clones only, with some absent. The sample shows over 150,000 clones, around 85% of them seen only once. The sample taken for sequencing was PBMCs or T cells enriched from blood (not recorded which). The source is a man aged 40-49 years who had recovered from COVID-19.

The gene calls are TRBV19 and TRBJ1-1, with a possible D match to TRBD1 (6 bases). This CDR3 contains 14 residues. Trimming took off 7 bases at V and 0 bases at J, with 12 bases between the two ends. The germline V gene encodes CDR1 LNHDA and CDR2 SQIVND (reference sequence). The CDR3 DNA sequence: TGTGCCAGTATGGGGGCAGGGATGAACACTGAAGCTTTCTTT. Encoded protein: CASMGAGMNTEAFF.

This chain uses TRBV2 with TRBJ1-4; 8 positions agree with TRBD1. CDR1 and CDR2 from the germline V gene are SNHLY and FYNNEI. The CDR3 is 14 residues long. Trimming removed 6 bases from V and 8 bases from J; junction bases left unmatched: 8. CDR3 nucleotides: TGTGCCAGCAGAAATCAGGGGGCGCAGGAAAAACTGTTTTTT. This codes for CASRNQGAQEKLFF.

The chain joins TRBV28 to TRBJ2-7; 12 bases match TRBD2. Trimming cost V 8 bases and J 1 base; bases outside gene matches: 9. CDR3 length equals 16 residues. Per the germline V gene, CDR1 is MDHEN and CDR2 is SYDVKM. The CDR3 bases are TGTGCCAGCCTAGCTAGCGGGAGGGCCAGGTCCTACGAGCAGTACTTC. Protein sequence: CASLASGRARSYEQYF. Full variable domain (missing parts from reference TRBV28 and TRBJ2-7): DVKVTQSSRYLVKRTGEKVFLECVQDMDHENMFWYRQDPGLGLRLIYFSYDVKMKEKGDIPEGYSVSREKKERFSLILESASTNQTSMYLCASLASGRARSYEQYFGPGTRLTVT.

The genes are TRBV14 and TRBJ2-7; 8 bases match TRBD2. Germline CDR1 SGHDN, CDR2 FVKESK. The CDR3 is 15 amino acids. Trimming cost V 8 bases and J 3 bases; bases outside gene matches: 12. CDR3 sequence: CASGPRRAGDYEQYF. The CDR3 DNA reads TGTGCCAGCGGTCCAAGGCGAGCGGGAGACTACGAGCAGTACTTC.

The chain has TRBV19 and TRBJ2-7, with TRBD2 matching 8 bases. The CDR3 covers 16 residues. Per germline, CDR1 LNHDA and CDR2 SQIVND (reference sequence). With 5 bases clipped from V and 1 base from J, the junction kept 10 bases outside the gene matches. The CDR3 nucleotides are TGTGCCAGTAGTTCTTCTGCGGGGGGCCCTTCCTACGAGCAGTACTTC. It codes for CASSSSAGGPSYEQYF.

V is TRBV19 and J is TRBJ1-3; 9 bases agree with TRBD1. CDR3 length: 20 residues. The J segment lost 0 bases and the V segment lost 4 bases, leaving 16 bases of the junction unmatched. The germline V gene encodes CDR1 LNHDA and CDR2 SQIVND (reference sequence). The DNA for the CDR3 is TGTGCCAGTAGTAGACCACCGGGACAGGGCCCCCCTAGCTCTGGAAACACCATATATTTT. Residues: CASSRPPGQGPPSSGNTIYF.

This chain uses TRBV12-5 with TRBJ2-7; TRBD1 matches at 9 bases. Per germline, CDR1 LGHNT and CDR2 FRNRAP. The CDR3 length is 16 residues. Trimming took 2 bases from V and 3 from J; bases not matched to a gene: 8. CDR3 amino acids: CASGLPTGGVDYEQYF. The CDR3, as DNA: TGTGCTAGTGGTTTGCCGACAGGGGGGGTTGACTACGAGCAGTACTTC.

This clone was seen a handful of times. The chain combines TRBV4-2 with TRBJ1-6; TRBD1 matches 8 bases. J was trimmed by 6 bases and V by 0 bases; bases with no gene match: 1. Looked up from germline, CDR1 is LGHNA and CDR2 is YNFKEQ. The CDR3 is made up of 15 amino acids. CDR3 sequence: CASSQETGANSPLHF. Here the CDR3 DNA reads TGTGCCAGCAGCCAAGAGACAGGGGCTAATTCACCCCTCCACTTT.

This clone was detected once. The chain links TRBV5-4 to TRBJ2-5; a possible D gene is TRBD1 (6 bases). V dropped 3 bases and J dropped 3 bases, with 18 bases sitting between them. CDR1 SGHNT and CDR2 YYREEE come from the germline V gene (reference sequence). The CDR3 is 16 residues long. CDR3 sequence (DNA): TGTGCCAGCAGCTCCGGACAGCTCGGGGCCAAAGAGACCCAGTACTTC. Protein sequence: CASSSGQLGAKETQYF.

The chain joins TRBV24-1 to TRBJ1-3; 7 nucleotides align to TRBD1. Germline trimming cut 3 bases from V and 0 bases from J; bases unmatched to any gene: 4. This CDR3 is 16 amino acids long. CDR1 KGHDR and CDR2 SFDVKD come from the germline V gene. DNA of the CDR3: TGTGCCACCAGTGATACGACAGGGAGCTCTGGAAACACCATATATTTT. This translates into CATSDTTGSSGNTIYF.

The CDR3 DNA reads TGTGCCAGCAGCTCTCGACTAGTCTACGAGCAGTACTTC. It is translated as CASSSRLVYEQYF. The chain employs TRBV13 and TRBJ2-7; a weak D match, TRBD2 (6 bases). Germline lookup yields CDR1 PRHDT and CDR2 FYEKMQ (reference sequence). This CDR3 is built from 13 residues. Trimming took 4 bases from V and 3 from J, leaving 10 bases between them.

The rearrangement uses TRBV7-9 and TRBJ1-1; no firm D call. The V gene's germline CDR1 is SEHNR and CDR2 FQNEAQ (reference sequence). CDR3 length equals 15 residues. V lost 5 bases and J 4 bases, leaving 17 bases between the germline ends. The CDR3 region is CASSGPGWGGTEAFF. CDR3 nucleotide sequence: TGTGCCAGCAGCGGCCCCGGTTGGGGAGGCACTGAAGCTTTCTTT.

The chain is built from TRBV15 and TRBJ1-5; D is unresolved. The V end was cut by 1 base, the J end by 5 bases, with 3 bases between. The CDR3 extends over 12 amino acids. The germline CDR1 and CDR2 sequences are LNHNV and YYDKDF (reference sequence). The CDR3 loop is CATSRADQPQHF. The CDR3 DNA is TGTGCCACCAGCAGAGCGGATCAGCCCCAGCATTTT. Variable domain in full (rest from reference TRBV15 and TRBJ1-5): DAMVIQNPRYQVTQFGKPVTLSCSQTLNHNVMYWYQQKSSQAPKLLFHYYDKDFNNEADTPDNFQSRRPNTSFCFLDIRSPGLGDTAMYLCATSRADQPQHFGDGTRLSIL.

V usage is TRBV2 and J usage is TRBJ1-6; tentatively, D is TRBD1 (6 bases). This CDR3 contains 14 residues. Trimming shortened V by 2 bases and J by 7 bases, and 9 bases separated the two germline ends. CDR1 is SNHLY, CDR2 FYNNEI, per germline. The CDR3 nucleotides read TGTGCCAGCAGTGAAAGGGGGGGGAATTCACCCCTCCACTTT. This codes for CASSERGGNSPLHF.

The CDR3 protein is CASSIPTTGGNYGYTF. CDR3 sequence (DNA): TGTGCCAGCAGTATCCCCACGACAGGGGGCAACTATGGCTACACCTTC. J is TRBJ1-2 and V is TRBV7-9, with 10 nucleotides matching TRBD1. V lost 6 bases and J lost 2; bases outside the gene matches: 9. Germline assignment: CDR1 SEHNR and CDR2 FQNEAQ (reference sequence). The CDR3 is made up of 16 amino acids.

The CDR3 nucleotides are TGTGCCAGCAGTCGCACCTTTGGGTCCTCGGGTGAGCAGTTCTTC. Translation gives CASSRTFGSSGEQFF. V and J are TRBV2 and TRBJ2-1; D not certain. The CDR3 covers 15 residues. Germline CDR1 reads SNHLY; CDR2 reads FYNNEI. V lost 5 bases to trimming and J lost 9 bases, with 20 bases between them.

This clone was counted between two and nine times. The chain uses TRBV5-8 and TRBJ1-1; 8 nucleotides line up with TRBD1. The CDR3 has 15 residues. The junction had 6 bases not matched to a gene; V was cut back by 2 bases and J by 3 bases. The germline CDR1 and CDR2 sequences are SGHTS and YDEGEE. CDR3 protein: CASSFDRGGYTEAFF. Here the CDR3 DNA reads TGTGCCAGCAGCTTCGACAGGGGTGGGTACACTGAAGCTTTCTTT.

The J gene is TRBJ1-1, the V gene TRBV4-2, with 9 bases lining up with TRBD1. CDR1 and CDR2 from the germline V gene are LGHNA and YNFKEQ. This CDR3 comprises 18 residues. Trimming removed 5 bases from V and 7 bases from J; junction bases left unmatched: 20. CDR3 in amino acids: CASSTLGGGRTGAIEAFF. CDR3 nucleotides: TGTGCCAGCAGCACGTTAGGTGGGGGGCGGACAGGGGCTATTGAAGCTTTCTTT.

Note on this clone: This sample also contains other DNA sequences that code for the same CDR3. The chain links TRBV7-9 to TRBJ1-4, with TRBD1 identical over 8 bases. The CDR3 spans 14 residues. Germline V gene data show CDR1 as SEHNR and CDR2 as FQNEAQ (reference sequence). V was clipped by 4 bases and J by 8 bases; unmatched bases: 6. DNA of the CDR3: TGTGCCAGCAGCTCCGGACAGGGTGGGGAAAAACTGTTTTTT. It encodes CASSSGQGGEKLFF.

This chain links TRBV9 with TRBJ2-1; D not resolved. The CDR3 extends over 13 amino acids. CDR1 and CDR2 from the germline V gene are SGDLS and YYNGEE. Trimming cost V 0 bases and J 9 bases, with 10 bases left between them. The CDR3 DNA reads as TGTGCCAGCAGCGTAGTCTCTAGAGGTGAGCAGTTCTTC. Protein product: CASSVVSRGEQFF. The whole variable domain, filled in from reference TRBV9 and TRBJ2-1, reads DSGVTQTPKHLITATGQRVTLRCSPRSGDLSVYWYQQSLDQGLQFLIQYYNGEERAKGNILERFSAQQFPDLHSELNLSSLELGDSALYFCASSVVSRGEQFFGPGTRLTVL.

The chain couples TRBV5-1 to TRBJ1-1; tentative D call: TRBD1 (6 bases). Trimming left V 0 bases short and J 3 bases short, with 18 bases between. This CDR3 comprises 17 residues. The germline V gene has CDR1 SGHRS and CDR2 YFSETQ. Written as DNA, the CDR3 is TGCGCCAGCAGCTTGGCGGGGGGGCTAATCTCGGACACTGAAGCTTTCTTT. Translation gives CASSLAGGLISDTEAFF.

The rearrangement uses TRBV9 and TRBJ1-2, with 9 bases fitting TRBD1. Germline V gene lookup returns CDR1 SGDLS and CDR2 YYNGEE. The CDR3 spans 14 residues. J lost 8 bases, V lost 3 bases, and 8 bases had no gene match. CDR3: CASSEGTGTGGYTF. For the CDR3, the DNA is TGTGCCAGCAGCGAGGGGACCGGGACAGGGGGCTACACCTTC. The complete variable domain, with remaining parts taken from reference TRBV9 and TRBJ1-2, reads DSGVTQTPKHLITATGQRVTLRCSPRSGDLSVYWYQQSLDQGLQFLIQYYNGEERAKGNILERFSAQQFPDLHSELNLSSLELGDSALYFCASSEGTGTGGYTFGSGTRLTVV.

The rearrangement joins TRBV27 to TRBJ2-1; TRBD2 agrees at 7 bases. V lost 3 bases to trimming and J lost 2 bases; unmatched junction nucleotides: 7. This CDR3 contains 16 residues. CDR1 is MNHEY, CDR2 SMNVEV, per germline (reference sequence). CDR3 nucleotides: TGTGCCAGCAGTTTGAAAGGGCTAGCGGCCTACAATGAGCAGTTCTTC. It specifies CASSLKGLAAYNEQFF.

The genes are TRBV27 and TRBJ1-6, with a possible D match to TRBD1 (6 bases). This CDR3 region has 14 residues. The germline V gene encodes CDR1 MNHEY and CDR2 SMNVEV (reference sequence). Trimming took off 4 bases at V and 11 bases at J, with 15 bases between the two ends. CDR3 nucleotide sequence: TGTGCCAGCAGTTCACAGGGTGCCAAGGCACCCCTCCACTTT. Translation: CASSSQGAKAPLHF.

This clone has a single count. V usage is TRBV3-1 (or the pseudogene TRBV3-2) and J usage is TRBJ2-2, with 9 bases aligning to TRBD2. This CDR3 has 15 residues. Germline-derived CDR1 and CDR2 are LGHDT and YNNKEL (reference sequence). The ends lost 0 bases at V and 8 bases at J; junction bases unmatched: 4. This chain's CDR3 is CASSQDGLAGGELFF. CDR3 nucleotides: TGTGCCAGCAGCCAAGATGGCCTAGCGGGAGGGGAGCTGTTTTTT.

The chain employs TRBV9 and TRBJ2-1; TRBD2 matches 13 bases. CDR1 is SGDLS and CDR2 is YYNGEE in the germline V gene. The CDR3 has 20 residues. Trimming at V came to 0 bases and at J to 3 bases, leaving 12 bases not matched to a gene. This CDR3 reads CASSVAEGWGLAGLYNEQFF. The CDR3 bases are TGTGCCAGCAGCGTAGCCGAGGGATGGGGACTAGCGGGACTCTACAATGAGCAGTTCTTC.